This is a list of T cell receptor beta chains from one sample in a study of PD-1 blockade in classical Hodgkin lymphoma. The protocol was immunoSEQ multiplex PCR, while the TCRdb copy is restricted to in-frame clones and leaves out a portion. The table shows about 93,000 clones, with around nine tenths occurring only once. The sequencing used peripheral blood mononuclear cells (PBMCs), collected before the second cycle of nivolumab. The receptors here all came from a human donor with classical Hodgkin lymphoma. The CDR3 runs from the conserved cysteine through the conserved F or W. Fields, in order: clone size, V gene, D gene, J gene, CDR3 protein, CDR3 DNA. The D gene is left open where the match is weak. Clone size is stated in some rows and not others, as once, few, many or a class when expanded.

>once|TRBV19|TRBD1|TRBJ2-5
CASSTQGARETQYF
TGTGCCAGTAGTACACAGGGGGCGCGAGAGACCCAGTACTTC
>-|TRBV28|TRBD1|TRBJ1-1
CASSLSGQMNTEAFF
TGTGCCAGCAGTTTATCGGGACAGATGAACACTGAAGCTTTCTTT
>once|TRBV6-5|-|TRBJ1-1
CASSYSELNTEAFF
TGTGCCAGCAGTTACTCTGAGCTGAACACTGAAGCTTTCTTT
>-|TRBV30|TRBD2|TRBJ2-1
CAWSDVISGTSYNEQFF
TGTGCCTGGAGTGACGTAATAAGCGGGACCTCCTACAATGAGCAGTTCTTC
>-|TRBV10-3|TRBD2|TRBJ2-1
CAISVGLAGGSGNEQFF
TGTGCCATCAGTGTCGGGCTAGCGGGAGGGTCCGGGAATGAGCAGTTCTTC
>-|TRBV27|-|TRBJ2-7
CASSPLFRQGKTYEQYF
TGTGCCAGCAGTCCACTTTTTAGGCAGGGGAAAACCTACGAGCAGTACTTC
>-|TRBV30|-|TRBJ2-7
CAWSYGDGIYEQYF
TGTGCCTGGAGTTACGGGGACGGGATCTACGAGCAGTACTTC
>-|TRBV27|-|TRBJ2-5
CASSFRRSWQPQYF
TGTGCCAGCAGTTTTAGGAGGTCGTGGCAGCCTCAGTACTTC
>-|TRBV4-1|-|TRBJ2-3
CASIGGLDTDTQYF
TGCGCCAGCATCGGCGGTCTAGACACAGATACGCAGTATTTT
>-|TRBV28|-|TRBJ1-2
CASRDSGRYYGYTF
TGTGCCAGCAGAGATTCAGGCAGATACTATGGCTACACCTTC